The T cell receptor (beta chain) under discussion was sequenced for a study of technical replicates of blood from several donors (dated 2017 in TCRdb). Regarding this clone: The specificity of this receptor is unknown. No much larger clonotype is one base removed from it; base qualities were not supplied.

Library preparation was by the immunoSEQ multiplex PCR assay. Not all clones reach the TCRdb copy of this immuneACCESS table, which keeps in-frame sequences only. Checked studies attribute under half of the gap to unresolved V genes and leave the rest unexplained. For this sample the table gives fewer than 20,000 clones, of which over 75% were detected only once. The top ten clones comprise 10% to 15% of the sample. The cysteine opens and the phenylalanine closes a CDR3 of 14 amino acids. The entry retains the CDR3 DNA only, 42 bases that are in frame from base 1. The germline V gene yields SGHDN for CDR1 and FVKESK for CDR2. Trimming leaves V shorter by 4 bases and J shorter by 5 bases, with the junction holding 5 bases beyond the gene matches.

The specimen sequenced was PBMCs. The clonotype was recovered from a human donor in good health. Here the chain combines TRBV14 and TRBJ1-5; TRBD1 aligns with 7 central bases. The CDR3 protein is CASSLTGSYQPQHF. The DNA is as follows: TGTGCCAGCAGCCTGACAGGGAGTTATCAGCCCCAGCATTTT.